Included here is one T cell receptor beta chain sequence, with context. The antigen it recognizes is unknown. The record has no base qualities; no much larger clone is one base away. Libraries came from the immunoSEQ multiplex PCR assay. Rearranged TCR beta chain sequences were amplified with the hsTCRB Kit following the manufacturer's protocol. Sequencing of TCRB libraries was carried out on an Illumina MiSeq. Concerning the study's data processing: The kit vendor's proprietary platform handled demultiplexing, trimming and gene mapping. In TCRdb, the immuneACCESS table is reduced to in-frame sequences with V and J assigned. These tables do not hold every clone; where another copy was compared, an unresolved V gene accounts for under half, and the others remain unexplained. V and J calls and clone size are copied from that table; D and trimming were computed from the DNA. The sample table holds 50,000 to 85,000 clones, of which over 70% were seen once. The ten largest clones take up roughly 14% of the sample.

This sample was included in a study of a mutant IDH1 vaccine in newly diagnosed glioma (dated by TCRdb to about 2021). Some background on the complete study: Patients received eight vaccinations in weeks 1, 3, 5, 7, 11, 15, 19 and 23, corresponding to visits V03 through V10. Vaccination began 4-6 weeks after radiotherapy alone, or alongside temozolomide cycles in the chemotherapy-containing groups. The roughly 33 treated patients were approximately 62% male and 37.5% female, with a mean age of 40.4 years. Longitudinal TCRB deep sequencing was performed for 25 to 30 treated patients wherever samples were available for exploratory analyses. Peripheral blood samples were drawn at six visits, namely V03 (baseline), V05, V07, V10, V12 and V13. Before enrollment, patients had received standard therapy of radiotherapy alone, temozolomide alone, or radiochemotherapy with temozolomide; most received the combination. The research as a whole found: No apparent relationship was observed between pseudoprogression and alterations in the top peripheral T cell clonotypes detected by TCRB sequencing. According to the authors, sample limitations meant that analyses of patient blood samples could not be reproduced. PBMC samples for TCRB deep sequencing were selected based on availability. Immune responses induced by the vaccine were seen in over 80% of patients across multiple MHC alleles.

Sample time point, as interpreted from the label and publication: week 23, last vaccination. Each vaccine dose, consisting of 300 ug of a 20-mer mutant IDH1 peptide in Montanide, was administered subcutaneously with topical imiquimod. Newly diagnosed WHO grade 3 or 4 IDH1-mutant astrocytomas showing loss of nuclear ATRX were present in the donors. The samples were drawn from NOA16, a multicentre, single-arm, open-label phase I trial in Germany that tested a mutant IDH1 peptide vaccine in humans for the first time. Genomic DNA for TCRB sequencing was extracted from EDTA blood using the DNeasy Blood and Tissue Kit. This sample comprised PBMCs, obtained from a glioma patient whose treatment included an IDH1 peptide vaccine. This sequence was found in a man aged 18 to 30 with glioma.

For the CDR3, the sequence is CASKMPGLVYEQYF. The sequenced DNA: TGTGCCAGCAAGATGCCGGGACTGGTCTACGAGCAGTACTTC. The chain is made from TRBV28 and TRBJ2-7, and the D gene may be TRBD2, 6 bases matching. Sequences MDHEN (CDR1) and SYDVKM (CDR2) are obtained from the germline V gene. The CDR3 numbers 14 residues from cysteine through phenylalanine. Here the CDR3 DNA is all that survives: 42 bases in frame from base 1. V is cut by 7 bases and J by 3 bases, and the space between the germline ends is 16 bases.